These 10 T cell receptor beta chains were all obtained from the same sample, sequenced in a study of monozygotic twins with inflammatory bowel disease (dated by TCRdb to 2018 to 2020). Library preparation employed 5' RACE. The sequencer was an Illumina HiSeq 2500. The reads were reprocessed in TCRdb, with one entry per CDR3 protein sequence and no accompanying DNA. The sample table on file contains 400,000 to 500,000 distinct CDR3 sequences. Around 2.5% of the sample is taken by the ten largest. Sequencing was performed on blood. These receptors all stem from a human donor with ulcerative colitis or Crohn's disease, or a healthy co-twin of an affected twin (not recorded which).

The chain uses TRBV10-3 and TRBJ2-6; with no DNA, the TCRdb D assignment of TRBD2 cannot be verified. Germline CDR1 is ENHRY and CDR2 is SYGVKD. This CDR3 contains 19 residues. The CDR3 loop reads CAISESERGTSSGANVLTF.

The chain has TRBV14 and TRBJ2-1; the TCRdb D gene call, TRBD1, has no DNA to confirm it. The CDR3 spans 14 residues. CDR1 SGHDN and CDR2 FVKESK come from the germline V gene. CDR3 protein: CASSRRTGLNEQFF.

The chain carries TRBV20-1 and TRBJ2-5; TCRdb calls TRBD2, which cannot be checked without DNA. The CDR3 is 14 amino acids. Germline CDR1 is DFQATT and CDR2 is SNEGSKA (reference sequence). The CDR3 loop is CSAGDSGGAETQYF.

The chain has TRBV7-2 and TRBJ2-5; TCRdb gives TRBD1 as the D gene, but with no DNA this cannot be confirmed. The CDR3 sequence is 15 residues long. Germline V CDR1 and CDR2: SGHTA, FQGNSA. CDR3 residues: CASSLGGGAGETQYF.

CDR3 sequence: CAISHAQAGGTDTQYF. This chain connects TRBV10-3 to TRBJ2-3; TCRdb calls TRBD1, which cannot be checked without DNA. The germline V gene encodes CDR1 ENHRY and CDR2 SYGVKD. The CDR3 length is 16 residues.

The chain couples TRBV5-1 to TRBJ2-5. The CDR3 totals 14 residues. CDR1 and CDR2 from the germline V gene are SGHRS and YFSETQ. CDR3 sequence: CASSLSPGMETQYF.

This CDR3 is CASSTSDSKQYF. This sequence joins TRBV18 and TRBJ2-7; as DNA is missing, the TRBD1 call by TCRdb cannot be tested. From germline, CDR1 is KGHSH and CDR2 LQKENI. The CDR3 has 12 residues.

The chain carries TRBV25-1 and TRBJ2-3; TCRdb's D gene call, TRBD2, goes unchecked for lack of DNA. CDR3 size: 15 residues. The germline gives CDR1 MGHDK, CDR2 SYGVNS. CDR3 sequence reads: CASSGTLAETDTQYF.

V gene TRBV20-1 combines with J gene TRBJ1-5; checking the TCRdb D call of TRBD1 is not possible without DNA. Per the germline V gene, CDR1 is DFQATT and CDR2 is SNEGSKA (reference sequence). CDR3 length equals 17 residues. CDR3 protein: CSARDYGGTKGRQPQHF.

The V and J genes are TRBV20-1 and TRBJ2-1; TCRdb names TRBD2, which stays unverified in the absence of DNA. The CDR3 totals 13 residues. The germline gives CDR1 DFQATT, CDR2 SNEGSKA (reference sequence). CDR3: CSAGLAGGREQFF.